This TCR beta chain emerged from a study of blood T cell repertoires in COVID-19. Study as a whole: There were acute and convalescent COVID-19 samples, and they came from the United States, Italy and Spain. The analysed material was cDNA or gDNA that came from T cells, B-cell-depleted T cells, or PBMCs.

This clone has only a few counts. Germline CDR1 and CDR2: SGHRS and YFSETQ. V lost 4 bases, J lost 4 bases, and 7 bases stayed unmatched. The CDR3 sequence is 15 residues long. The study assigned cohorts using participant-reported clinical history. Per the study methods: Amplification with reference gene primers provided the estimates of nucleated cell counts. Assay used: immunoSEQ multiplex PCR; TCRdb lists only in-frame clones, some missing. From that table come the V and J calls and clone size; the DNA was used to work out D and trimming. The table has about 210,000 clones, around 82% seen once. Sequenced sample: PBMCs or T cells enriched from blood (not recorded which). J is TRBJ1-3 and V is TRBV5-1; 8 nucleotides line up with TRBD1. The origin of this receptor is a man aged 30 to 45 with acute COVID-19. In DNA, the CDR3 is TGCGCCAGCAGCACGGGACAGGTAGCCGGAAACACCATATATTTT. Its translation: CASSTGQVAGNTIYF.